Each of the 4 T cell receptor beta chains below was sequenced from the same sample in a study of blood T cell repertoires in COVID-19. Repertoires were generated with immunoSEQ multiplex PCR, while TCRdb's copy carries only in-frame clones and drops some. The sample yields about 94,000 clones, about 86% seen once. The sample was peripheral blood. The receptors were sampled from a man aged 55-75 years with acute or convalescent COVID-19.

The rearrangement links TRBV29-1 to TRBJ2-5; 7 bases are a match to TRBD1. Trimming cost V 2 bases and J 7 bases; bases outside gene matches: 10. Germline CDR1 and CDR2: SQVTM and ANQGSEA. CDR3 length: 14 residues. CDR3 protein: CSVERGQSVGTQYF. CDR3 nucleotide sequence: TGCAGCGTTGAAAGGGGACAGTCGGTGGGGACCCAGTACTTC.

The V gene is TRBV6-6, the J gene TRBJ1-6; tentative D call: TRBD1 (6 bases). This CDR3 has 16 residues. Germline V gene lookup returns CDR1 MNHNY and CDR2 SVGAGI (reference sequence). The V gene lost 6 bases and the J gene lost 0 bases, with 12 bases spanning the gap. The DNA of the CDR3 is TGTGCCAGCAGATCTGACAGGAGCTCCTATAATTCACCCCTCCACTTT. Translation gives CASRSDRSSYNSPLHF.

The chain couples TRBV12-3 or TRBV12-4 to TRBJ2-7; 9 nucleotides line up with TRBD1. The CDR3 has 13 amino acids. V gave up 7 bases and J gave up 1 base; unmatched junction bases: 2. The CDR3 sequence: CASIGQGSYEQYF. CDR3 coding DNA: TGTGCCAGCATCGGACAGGGGTCCTACGAGCAGTACTTC.

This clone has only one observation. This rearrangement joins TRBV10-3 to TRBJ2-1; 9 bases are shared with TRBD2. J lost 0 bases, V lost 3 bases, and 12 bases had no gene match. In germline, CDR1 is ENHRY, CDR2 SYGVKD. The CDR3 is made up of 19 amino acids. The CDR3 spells CAISERRDSGGYSYNEQFF. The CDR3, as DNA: TGTGCCATCAGTGAACGCAGAGATAGCGGGGGCTACTCCTACAATGAGCAGTTCTTC.